This record concerns one T cell receptor beta chain sequence. Its specificity is unknown. The data are from a study of cytomegalovirus exposure and HLA in healthy donors. Regarding the study as a whole: Within a later analysis, the majority of CMV-associated TCR beta chains appeared HLA-restricted. Equally common other TCR beta chains were less clonally expanded than HLA-associated ones, a later analysis found.

The PCR employed 60 Vbeta primers together with 13 Jbeta primers. The table came from immunoSEQ multiplex PCR; TCRdb's copy has only in-frame clones and leaves some out. The data contain about 250,000 clones, about 85% of them singletons. The CDR3 sequence is 16 residues long. The sequence came from a girl aged 2 to 10 in good health and CMV-seronegative. The V gene is TRBV21-1, the J gene TRBJ2-7; TRBD1 is the table's D call and was not checked against the DNA. TRBV21-1 is a listed pseudogene. Sequencing input: PBMCs. The CDR3 nucleotides are TGTGCCAGCAGCTCCCACAGGGCAGGTGACAACTACGAGCAGTACTTC. Its protein is CASSSHRAGDNYEQYF.